This paragraph reports one TCR beta chain. Its specificity is unknown. The data stem from a study of Ad26.COV2.S vaccination and SARS-CoV-2 variants. Study context: Once or twice, 56 days apart, Ad26.COV2.S was delivered intramuscularly. Notes on the study in general: TCR breadth and depth estimates may have understated total T cell responses. The authors reported substantial breadth in spike-specific CD8+ and CD4+ T cell responses after vaccination.

The CDR3 extends over 14 amino acids. J was trimmed by 7 bases and V by 4 bases; bases with no gene match: 5. Germline assignment: CDR1 WSHSY and CDR2 SAAADI. Stated treatment: 19 received Ad26.COV2.S at low or high dose, single or two shots; about 5 received placebo; per-sample allocation not given. The samples were gathered on day 63 after the first injection of vaccine or placebo. Method: immunoSEQ multiplex PCR; TCRdb's copy keeps in-frame clones and lacks some. This sample has some 480,000 clones, with around 88% found just once. This chain joins TRBV10-2 and TRBJ2-7; TRBD2 matches 12 bases. The sequence was collected from a person between 18 and 59 years old who received the Ad26.COV2.S COVID-19 vaccine or a placebo. Source: peripheral blood, taken in a trial of Ad26.COV2.S vaccine versus placebo. CDR3: CASSGTSGKGEQYF. CDR3 nucleotide sequence: TGCGCCAGCAGTGGGACTAGCGGGAAAGGGGAGCAGTACTTC.